Presented here are 9 T cell receptor beta chains from one specimen sequenced in a study of cytomegalovirus exposure and HLA in healthy donors. The repertoire was sequenced with immunoSEQ multiplex PCR; TCRdb's copy has only in-frame clones and lacks some. The sample holds 150,000 or so clones, roughly 84% seen once. The source material was PBMCs. These receptors originate from a human donor in good health.

CDR3 in DNA: TGTGCCAGCAGTGAAAGGGGACTAGCTGAGGATGAGCAGTTCTTC. It is translated as CASSERGLAEDEQFF. The rearrangement joins TRBV2 to TRBJ2-1; 9 bases are a match to TRBD2. This CDR3 is 15 amino acids long. The V gene's germline CDR1 is SNHLY and CDR2 FYNNEI. After removal of 2 bases from V and 8 bases from J, the junction contained 7 bases not matched to a gene.

V gene TRBV7-8 combines with J gene TRBJ1-3; TRBD1 aligns across 8 bases. CDR3 length: 17 amino acids. The trim removed 0 bases at V and 2 bases at J, leaving 6 bases unmatched. Germline assignment: CDR1 SGHVS and CDR2 FQNEAQ. The CDR3 coding sequence is TGTGCCAGCAGCTTAGCCCCGGGACAGGCGACTGGAAACACCATATATTTT. It codes for CASSLAPGQATGNTIYF. The complete variable domain, with remaining parts taken from reference TRBV7-8 and TRBJ1-3, reads GAGVSQSPRYKVAKRGQDVALRCDPISGHVSLFWYQQALGQGPEFLTYFQNEAQLDKSGLPSDRFFAERPEGSVSTLKIQRTQQEDSAVYLCASSLAPGQATGNTIYFGEGSWLTVV.

CDR3 region: CASSPQISHNTGELFF. CDR3 bases: TGTGCCAGCTCACCACAGATTAGCCATAACACCGGGGAGCTGTTTTTT. The rearrangement joins TRBV18 to TRBJ2-2; D unresolved. V dropped 1 base and J dropped 2 bases, with 11 bases sitting between them. The CDR3 covers 16 residues. Germline CDR1 KGHSH, CDR2 LQKENI. The full variable domain, in which reference TRBV18 and TRBJ2-2 provide the parts outside the CDR3, is NAGVMQNPRHLVRRRGQEARLRCSPMKGHSHVYWYRQLPEEGLKFMVYLQKENIIDESGMPKERFSAEFPKEGPSILRIQQVVRGDSAAYFCASSPQISHNTGELFFGEGSRLTVL.

This clone was detected only once. The CDR3 region has the DNA TGTGCCAGTACCATGGGCACAACCAGAAATGAGCAGTTCTTC. It translates to CASTMGTTRNEQFF. This chain joins TRBV19 and TRBJ2-1; D not resolved. The ends were cut back, 7 bases at V and 7 bases at J, with 17 bases in the middle. Germline CDR1 reads LNHDA; CDR2 reads SQIVND (reference sequence). The CDR3 loop spans 14 amino acids.

Here the CDR3 reads CASSQGGEVNTEAFF. The CDR3 nucleotides are TGCGCCAGCAGCCAAGGGGGGGAGGTTAACACTGAAGCTTTCTTT. The chain recombines TRBV4-1 with TRBJ1-1, with D possibly being TRBD1 (5 bases). Germline V gives CDR1 MGHRA, CDR2 YSYEKL. Trimming shortened V by 1 base and J by 2 bases, and 11 bases separated the two germline ends. This CDR3 has 15 amino acids.

The J gene is TRBJ1-1, the V gene TRBV7-3; tentative D call: TRBD1 (5 bases). Trimming took off 2 bases at V and 0 bases at J, with 10 bases between the two ends. The germline V gene encodes CDR1 SGHTA and CDR2 FQGTGA. CDR3 length: 15 amino acids. Here the CDR3 reads CASSLRAGLNTEAFF. CDR3 in DNA: TGTGCCAGCAGCTTACGAGCGGGGCTGAACACTGAAGCTTTCTTT. Based on the CDR3 plus reference TRBV7-3 and TRBJ1-1, the full variable domain is GAGVSQTPSNKVTEKGKYVELRCDPISGHTALYWYRQSLGQGPEFLIYFQGTGAADDSGLPNDRFFAVRPEGSVSTLKIQRTERGDSAVYLCASSLRAGLNTEAFFGQGTRLTVV.

About this clone itself: Mismatch with germline at one junction end may stem from a read error. The chain recombines TRBV2 with TRBJ2-2, with TRBD2 matching over 7 bases. The CDR3 has 16 residues. Germline lookup yields CDR1 SNHLY and CDR2 FYNNEI. The DNA for the CDR3 is TGTGTCAGCAGTGAAGCGTTGGGACTACTGACCGGGGAGCTGTTTTTT. Translating it yields CVSSEALGLLTGELFF.

This clone has just one count. V gene TRBV4-3 combines with J gene TRBJ2-7, with 7 bases identical to TRBD1. J lost 0 bases, V lost 3 bases, and 11 bases had no gene match. The CDR3 consists of 17 residues. CDR1 and CDR2 from the germline V gene are LGHNA and YSLEER. CDR3 DNA sequence: TGCGCCAGCAGCCAGGGTGCTTCTAGGGGGCTCTCCTACGAGCAGTACTTC. Residues: CASSQGASRGLSYEQYF.

The chain employs TRBV20-1 and TRBJ1-2, with unresolved D. Trimming took 7 bases from V and 7 from J, leaving 13 bases between them. Germline-derived CDR1 and CDR2 are DFQATT and SNEGSKA (reference sequence). The length of the CDR3 is 11 residues. The CDR3 spells CSVSRDRGYTF. CDR3 sequence (DNA): TGCAGTGTTTCCCGGGATCGTGGCTACACCTTC.